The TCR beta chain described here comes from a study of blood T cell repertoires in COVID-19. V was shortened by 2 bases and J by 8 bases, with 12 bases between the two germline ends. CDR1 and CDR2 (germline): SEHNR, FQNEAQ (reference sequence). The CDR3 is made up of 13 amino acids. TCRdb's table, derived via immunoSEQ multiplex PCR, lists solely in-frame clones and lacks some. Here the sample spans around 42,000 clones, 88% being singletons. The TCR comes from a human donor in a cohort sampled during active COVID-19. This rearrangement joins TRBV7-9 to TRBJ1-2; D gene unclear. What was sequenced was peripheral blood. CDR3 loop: CASSLREEQGYTF. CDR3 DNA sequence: TGTGCCAGCAGCTTAAGGGAGGAGCAGGGCTACACCTTC.